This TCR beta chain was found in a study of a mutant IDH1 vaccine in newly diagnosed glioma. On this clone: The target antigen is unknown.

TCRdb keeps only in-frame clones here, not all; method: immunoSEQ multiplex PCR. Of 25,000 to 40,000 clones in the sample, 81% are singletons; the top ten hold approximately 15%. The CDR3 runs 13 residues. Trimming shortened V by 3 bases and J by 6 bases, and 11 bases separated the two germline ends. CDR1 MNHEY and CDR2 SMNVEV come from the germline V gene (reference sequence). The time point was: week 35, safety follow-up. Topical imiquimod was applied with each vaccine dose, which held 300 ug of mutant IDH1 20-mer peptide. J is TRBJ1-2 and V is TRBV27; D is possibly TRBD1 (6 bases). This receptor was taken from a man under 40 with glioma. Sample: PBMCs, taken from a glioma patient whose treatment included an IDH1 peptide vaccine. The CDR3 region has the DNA TGTGCCAGCAGTTTTAGGGGGGGGAATGGCTACACCTTC. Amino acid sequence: CASSFRGGNGYTF.